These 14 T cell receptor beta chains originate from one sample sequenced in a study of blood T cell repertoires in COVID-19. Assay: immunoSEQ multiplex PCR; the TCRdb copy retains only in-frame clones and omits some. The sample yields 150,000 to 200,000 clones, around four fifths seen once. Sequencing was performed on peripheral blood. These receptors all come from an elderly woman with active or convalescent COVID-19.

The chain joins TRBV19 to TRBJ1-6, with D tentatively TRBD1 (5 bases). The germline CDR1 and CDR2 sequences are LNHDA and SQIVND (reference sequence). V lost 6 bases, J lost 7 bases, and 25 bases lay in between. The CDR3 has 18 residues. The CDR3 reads CASSIGRVGGQRNSPLHF. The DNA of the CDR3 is TGTGCCAGTAGCATCGGTAGGGTCGGGGGTCAAAGAAATTCACCCCTCCACTTT.

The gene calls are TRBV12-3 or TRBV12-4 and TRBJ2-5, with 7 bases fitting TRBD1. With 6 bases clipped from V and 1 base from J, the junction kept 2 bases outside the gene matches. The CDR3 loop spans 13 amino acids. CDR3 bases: TGTGCCAGCAGCGGGACAGCCCAAGAGACCCAGTACTTC. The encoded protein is CASSGTAQETQYF.

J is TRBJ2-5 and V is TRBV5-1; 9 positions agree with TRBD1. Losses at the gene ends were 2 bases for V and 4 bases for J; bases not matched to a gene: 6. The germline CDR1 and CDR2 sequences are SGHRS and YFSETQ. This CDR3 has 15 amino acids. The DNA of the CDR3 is TGCGCCAGCAGCTTAGCACAGGGGGCTCGAGAGACCCAGTACTTC. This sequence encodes CASSLAQGARETQYF. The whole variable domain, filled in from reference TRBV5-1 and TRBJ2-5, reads KAGVTQTPRYLIKTRGQQVTLSCSPISGHRSVSWYQQTPGQGLQFLFEYFSETQRNKGNFPGRFSGRQFSNSRSEMNVSTLELGDSALYLCASSLAQGARETQYFGPGTRLLVL.

CDR3 sequence reads: CASSEYSRNTIYF. The CDR3 region has the DNA TGTGCCAGCAGTGAGTACAGTAGAAACACCATATATTTT. The rearrangement joins TRBV6-1 to TRBJ1-3, with D uncertain. Germline values: CDR1 MNHNS, CDR2 SASEGT. This CDR3 has 13 residues. V lost 3 bases and J 5 bases, leaving 8 bases between the germline ends.

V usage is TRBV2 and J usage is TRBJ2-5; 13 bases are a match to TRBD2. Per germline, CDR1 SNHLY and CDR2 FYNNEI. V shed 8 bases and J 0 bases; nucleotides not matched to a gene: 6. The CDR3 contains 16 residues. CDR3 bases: TGTGCCAGCCGGACTAGCGGGGGCCGGTACCAAGAGACCCAGTACTTC. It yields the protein CASRTSGGRYQETQYF.

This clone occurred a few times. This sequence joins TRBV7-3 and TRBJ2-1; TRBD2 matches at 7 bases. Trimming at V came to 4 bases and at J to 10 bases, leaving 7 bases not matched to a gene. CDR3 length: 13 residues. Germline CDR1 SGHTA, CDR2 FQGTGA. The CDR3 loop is CASSSIAGNEQFF. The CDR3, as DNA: TGTGCCAGCAGCTCCATAGCGGGCAACGAGCAGTTCTTC.

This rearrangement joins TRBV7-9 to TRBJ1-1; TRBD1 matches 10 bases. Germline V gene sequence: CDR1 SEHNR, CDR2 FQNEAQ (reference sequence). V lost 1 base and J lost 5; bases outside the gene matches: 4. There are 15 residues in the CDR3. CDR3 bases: TGTGCCAGCAGCTTAGGGGACAGGGGTCTTACTGAAGCTTTCTTT. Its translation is CASSLGDRGLTEAFF.

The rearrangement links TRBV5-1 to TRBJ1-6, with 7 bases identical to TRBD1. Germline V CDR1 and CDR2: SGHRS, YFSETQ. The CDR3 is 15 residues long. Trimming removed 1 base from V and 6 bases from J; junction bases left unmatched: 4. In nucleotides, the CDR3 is TGCGCCAGCAGCTTGCAGGGGGGAGGTAATTCACCCCTCCACTTT. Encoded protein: CASSLQGGGNSPLHF.

Written as DNA, the CDR3 is TGTGCCAGCAAGGGGGGGGCCACCCCCTATGGCTACACCTTC. Its protein is CASKGGATPYGYTF. The chain employs TRBV6-5 and TRBJ1-2; a weak D match, TRBD1 (6 bases). CDR1 is MNHEY, CDR2 SVGAGI, per germline. The CDR3 covers 14 residues. V was pared by 7 bases and J by 4 bases, with 16 bases between.

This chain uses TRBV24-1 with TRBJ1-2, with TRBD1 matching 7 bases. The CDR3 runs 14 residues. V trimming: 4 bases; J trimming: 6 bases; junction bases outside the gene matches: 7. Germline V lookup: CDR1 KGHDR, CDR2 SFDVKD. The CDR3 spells CATSERDRVHGYTF. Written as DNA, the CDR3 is TGTGCCACCAGTGAACGCGACAGGGTCCATGGCTACACCTTC.

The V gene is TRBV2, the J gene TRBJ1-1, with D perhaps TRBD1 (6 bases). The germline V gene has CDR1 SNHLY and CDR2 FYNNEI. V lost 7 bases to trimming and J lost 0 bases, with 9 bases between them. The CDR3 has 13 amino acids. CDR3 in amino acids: CASNGQMNTEAFF. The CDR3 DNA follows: TGTGCCAGCAATGGACAGATGAACACTGAAGCTTTCTTT.

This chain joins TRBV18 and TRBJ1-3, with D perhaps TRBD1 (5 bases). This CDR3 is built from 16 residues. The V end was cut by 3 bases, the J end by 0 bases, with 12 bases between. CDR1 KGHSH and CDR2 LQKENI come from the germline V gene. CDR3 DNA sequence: TGTGCCAGCTCACCCCGGGACTTCCTCTCTGGAAACACCATATATTTT. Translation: CASSPRDFLSGNTIYF.

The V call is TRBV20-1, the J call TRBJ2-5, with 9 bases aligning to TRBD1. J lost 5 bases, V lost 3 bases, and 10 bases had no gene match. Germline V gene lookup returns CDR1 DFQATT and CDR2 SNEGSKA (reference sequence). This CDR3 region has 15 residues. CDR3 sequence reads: CSASRRDRAAETQYF. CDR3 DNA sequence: TGCAGTGCTAGTAGACGGGACAGGGCCGCGGAGACCCAGTACTTC.

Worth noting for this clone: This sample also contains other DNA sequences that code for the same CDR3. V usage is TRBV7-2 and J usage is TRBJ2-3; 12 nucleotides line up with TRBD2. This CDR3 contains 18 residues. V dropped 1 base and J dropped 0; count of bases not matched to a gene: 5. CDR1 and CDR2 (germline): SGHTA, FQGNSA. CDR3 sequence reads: CASSLEASGGASTDTQYF. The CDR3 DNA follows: TGTGCCAGCAGCTTAGAGGCTAGCGGGGGGGCGAGCACAGATACGCAGTATTTT.